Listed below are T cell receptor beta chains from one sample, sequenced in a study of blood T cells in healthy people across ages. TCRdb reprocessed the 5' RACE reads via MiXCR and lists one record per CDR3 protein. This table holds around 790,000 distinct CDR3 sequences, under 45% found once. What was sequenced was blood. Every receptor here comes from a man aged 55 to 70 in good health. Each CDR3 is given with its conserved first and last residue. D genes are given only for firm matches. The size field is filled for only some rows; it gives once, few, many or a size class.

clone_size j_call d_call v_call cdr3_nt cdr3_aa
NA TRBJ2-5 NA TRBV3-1 TGTGCCAGCAGCCAAACATCCGGGCTCCAAGAGACCCAGTACTTC CASSQTSGLQETQYF
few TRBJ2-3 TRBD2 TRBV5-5 TGTGCCAGCAGCTTGGGGACTAGCGCCACAGATACGCAGTATTTT CASSLGTSATDTQYF
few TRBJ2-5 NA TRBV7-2 TGTGCCAGCAGCTTACAAAGGGAAATAGAGACCCAGTACTTC CASSLQREIETQYF
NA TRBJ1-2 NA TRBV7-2 TGTGCCAGCAGCCGTCCTCCCTTATACGGCTACACCTTC CASSRPPLYGYTF
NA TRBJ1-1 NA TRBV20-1 TGCAGAGTCCACCTACCGGGACATAATAGGGGGGGCACTGAAGCTTTCTTT CRVHLPGHNRGGTEAFF
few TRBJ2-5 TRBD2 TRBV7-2 TGTGCCAGCAGCTCCTTCGCCCGGACTAGTTCGGAGACCCAGTACTTC CASSSFARTSSETQYF
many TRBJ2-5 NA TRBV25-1 TGTGCCAGTACCCCTGGAGAGACCCAGTACTTC CASTPGETQYF
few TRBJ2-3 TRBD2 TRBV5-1 TGCGCCAGCAGCTCTAGCGGGTCGGGCACAGATACGCAGTATTTT CASSSSGSGTDTQYF
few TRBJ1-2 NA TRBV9 TGTGCCAGCAGCGTAGTTGGGGACCTTGGGGGCTACACCTTC CASSVVGDLGGYTF
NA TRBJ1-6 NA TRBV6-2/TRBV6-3 TGTGCCAGCAGGCGTCGCTTGGGACGGTATAATTCACCCCTCCACTTT CASRRRLGRYNSPLHF
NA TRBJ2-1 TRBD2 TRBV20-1 TGCAGTGCCAGGGAGAAGCGGGGGCCGAGGTACAATGAGCAGTTCTTC CSAREKRGPRYNEQFF
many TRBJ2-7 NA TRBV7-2 TGTGCCAGCAGCTTAGGGGCAGAGAACCTCTACGAGCAGTACTTC CASSLGAENLYEQYF
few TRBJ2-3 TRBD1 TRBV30 TGTGCCTTCCAGGGGGCGGATACGCAGTATTTT CAFQGADTQYF
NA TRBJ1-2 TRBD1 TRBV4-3 TGCGCCAGCAGCCAAACCGACAGGGGGCGTGGCTACACCTTC CASSQTDRGRGYTF
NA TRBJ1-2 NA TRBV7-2 TGTGCCAGCAGCTCCCCCTCCAGACTTTCTAACTATGGCTACACCTTC CASSSPSRLSNYGYTF
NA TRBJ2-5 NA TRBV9 TGTGCCAGCAGCGTAGCACGGGACAACTACAATGAGCAGTACTTC CASSVARDNYNEQYF
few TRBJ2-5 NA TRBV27 TGTGCCAGCATCCCGGGACCTCTCCAAGAGACCCAGTACTTC CASIPGPLQETQYF
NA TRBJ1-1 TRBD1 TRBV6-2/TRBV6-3 TGTGCCAGCACCAGGACAGGAAACACTGAAGCTTTCTTT CASTRTGNTEAFF
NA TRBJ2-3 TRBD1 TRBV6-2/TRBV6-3 TGTGCCAGCAGACCCACCGGGACAGGTCCAAATACGCAGTATTTT CASRPTGTGPNTQYF
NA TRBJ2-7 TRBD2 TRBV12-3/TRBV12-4 TGTGCCAGCAACCGAGCGGGGGGGACTTACGAGCAGTACTTC CASNRAGGTYEQYF
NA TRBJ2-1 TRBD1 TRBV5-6 TGTGCCAGCAGCACACGGGACAGGGGGGTTAGGGAGCAGTTCTTC CASSTRDRGVREQFF
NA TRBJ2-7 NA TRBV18 TGTGCCAGCTCACCACTCCCGGAGGGCGAGCAGTACTTC CASSPLPEGEQYF